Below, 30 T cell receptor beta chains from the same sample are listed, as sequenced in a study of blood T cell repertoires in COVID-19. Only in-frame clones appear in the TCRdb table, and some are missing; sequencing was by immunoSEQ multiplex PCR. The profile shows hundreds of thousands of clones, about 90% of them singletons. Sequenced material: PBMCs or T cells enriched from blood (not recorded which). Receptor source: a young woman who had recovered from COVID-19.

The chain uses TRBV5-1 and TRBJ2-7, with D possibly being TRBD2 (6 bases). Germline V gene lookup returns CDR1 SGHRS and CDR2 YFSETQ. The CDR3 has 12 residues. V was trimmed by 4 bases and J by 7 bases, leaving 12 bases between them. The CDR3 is CASSRSGDEQYF. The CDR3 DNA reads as TGCGCCAGCAGCCGGTCGGGGGATGAGCAGTACTTC.

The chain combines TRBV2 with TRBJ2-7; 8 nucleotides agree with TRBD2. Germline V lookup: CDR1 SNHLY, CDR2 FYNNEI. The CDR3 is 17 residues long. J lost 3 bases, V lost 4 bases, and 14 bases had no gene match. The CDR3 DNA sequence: TGTGCCAGCAGTGCCAGGACCGGGGCGGGAGGTTACTACGAGCAGTACTTC. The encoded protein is CASSARTGAGGYYEQYF.

The CDR3 coding sequence is TGTGCCAGCAGCTGGACAGGCAATGAGCAGTTCTTC. Translated: CASSWTGNEQFF. The gene calls are TRBV6-5 and TRBJ2-1; 7 bases are a match to TRBD1. Looked up from germline, CDR1 is MNHEY and CDR2 is SVGAGI. The ends lost 6 bases at V and 6 bases at J; junction bases unmatched: 2. This CDR3 spans 12 amino acids.

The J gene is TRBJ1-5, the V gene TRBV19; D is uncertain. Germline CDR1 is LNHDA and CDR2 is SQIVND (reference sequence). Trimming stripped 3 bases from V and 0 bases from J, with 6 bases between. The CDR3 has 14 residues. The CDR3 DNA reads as TGTGCCAGTAGTATCCAGTCTAGCAATCAGCCCCAGCATTTT. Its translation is CASSIQSSNQPQHF.

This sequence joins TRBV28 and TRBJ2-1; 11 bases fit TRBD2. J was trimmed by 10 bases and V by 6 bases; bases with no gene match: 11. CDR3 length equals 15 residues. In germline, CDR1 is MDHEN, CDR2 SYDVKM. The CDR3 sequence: CASRPSSGRRGEQFF. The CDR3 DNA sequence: TGTGCCAGCAGACCATCTAGCGGGAGGAGAGGAGAGCAGTTCTTC.

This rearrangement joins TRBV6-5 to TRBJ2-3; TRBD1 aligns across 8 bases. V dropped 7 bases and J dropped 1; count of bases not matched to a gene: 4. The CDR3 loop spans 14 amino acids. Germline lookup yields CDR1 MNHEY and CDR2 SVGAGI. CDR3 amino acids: CASILGQGTDTQYF. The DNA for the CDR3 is TGTGCCAGCATCTTGGGACAGGGCACAGATACGCAGTATTTT.

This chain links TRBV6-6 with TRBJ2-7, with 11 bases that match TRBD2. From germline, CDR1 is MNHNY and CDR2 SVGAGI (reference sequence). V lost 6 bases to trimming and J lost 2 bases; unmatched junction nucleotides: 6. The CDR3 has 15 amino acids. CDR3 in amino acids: CASRPGTSGAYEQYF. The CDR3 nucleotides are TGTGCCAGCAGGCCCGGGACTAGCGGCGCCTACGAGCAGTACTTC.

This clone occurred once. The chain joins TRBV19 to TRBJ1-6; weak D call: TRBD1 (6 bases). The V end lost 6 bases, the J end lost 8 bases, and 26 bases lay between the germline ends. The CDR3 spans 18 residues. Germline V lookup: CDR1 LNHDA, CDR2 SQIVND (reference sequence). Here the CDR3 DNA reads TGTGCCAGTAGCTCATACCGGGACACCTCAACGAGGGATTCACCCCTCCACTTT. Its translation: CASSSYRDTSTRDSPLHF.

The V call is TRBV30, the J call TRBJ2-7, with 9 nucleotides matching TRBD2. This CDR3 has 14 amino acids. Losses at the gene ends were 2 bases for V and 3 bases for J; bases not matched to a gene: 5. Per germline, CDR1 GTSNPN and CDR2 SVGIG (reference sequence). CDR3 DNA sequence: TGTGCCTGGAGTTTGGTAGCGGGGGACTACGAGCAGTACTTC. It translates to CAWSLVAGDYEQYF.

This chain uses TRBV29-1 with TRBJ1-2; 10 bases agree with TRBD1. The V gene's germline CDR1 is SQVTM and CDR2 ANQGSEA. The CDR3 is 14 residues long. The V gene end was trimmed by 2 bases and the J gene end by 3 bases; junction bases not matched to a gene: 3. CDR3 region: CSVERDRGYYGYTF. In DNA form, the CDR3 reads TGCAGCGTTGAAAGGGACAGGGGTTACTATGGCTACACCTTC. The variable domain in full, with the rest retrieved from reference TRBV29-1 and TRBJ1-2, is SAVISQKPSRDICQRGTSLTIQCQVDSQVTMMFWYRQQPGQSLTLIATANQGSEATYESGFVIDKFPISRPNLTFSTLTVSNMSPEDSSIYLCSVERDRGYYGYTFGSGTRLTVV.

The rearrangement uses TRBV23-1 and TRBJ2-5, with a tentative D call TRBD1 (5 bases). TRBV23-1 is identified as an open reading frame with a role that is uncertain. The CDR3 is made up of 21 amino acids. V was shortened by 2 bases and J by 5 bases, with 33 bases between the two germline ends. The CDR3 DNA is TGCGCCAGCAGTCAACTCAAAGGTGCAAACATCCCAGGGAATGTTGTCGAGACCCAGTACTTC. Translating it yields CASSQLKGANIPGNVVETQYF.

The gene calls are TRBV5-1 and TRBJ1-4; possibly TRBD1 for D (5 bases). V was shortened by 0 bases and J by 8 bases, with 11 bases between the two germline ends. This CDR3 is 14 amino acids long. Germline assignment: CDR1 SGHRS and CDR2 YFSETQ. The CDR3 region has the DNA TGCGCCAGCAGCTTGGGGCAGGGTAGGGAAAAACTGTTTTTT. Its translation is CASSLGQGREKLFF.

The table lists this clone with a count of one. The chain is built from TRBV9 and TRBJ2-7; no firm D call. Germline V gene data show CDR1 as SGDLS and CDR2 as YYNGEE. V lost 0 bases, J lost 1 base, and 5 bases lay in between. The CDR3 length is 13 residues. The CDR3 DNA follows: TGTGCCAGCAGCGTAGAACAGTCCTACGAGCAGTACTTC. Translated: CASSVEQSYEQYF. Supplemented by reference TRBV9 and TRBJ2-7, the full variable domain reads DSGVTQTPKHLITATGQRVTLRCSPRSGDLSVYWYQQSLDQGLQFLIQYYNGEERAKGNILERFSAQQFPDLHSELNLSSLELGDSALYFCASSVEQSYEQYFGPGTRLTVT.

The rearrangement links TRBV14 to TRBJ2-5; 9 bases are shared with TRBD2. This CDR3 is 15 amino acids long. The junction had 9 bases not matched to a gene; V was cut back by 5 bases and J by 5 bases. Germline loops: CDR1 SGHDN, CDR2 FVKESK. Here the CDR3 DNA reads TGTGCCAGCAGCTTCGGGACTAGCATGAGGGAGACCCAGTACTTC. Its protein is CASSFGTSMRETQYF.

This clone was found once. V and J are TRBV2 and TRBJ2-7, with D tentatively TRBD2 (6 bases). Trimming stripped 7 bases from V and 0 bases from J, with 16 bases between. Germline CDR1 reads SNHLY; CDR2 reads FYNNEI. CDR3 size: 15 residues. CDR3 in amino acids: CASKWTTTSSYEQYF. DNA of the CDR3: TGTGCCAGCAAATGGACTACCACTAGCTCCTACGAGCAGTACTTC.

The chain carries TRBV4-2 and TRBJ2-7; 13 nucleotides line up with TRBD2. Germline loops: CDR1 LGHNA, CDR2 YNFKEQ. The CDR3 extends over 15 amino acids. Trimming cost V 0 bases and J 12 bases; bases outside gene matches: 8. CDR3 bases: TGTGCCAGCAGCCAAGAGGCGGGACTAGCGGGGTCCCCGTACTTC. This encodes CASSQEAGLAGSPYF.

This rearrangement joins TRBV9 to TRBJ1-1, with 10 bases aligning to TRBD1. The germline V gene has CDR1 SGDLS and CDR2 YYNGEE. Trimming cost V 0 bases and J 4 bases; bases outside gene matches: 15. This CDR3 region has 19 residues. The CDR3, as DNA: TGTGCCAGCAGCGTAGGTTTTAGGGACAGGGGATCGGAGTTCACTGAAGCTTTCTTT. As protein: CASSVGFRDRGSEFTEAFF. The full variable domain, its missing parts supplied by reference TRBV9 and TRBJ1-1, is DSGVTQTPKHLITATGQRVTLRCSPRSGDLSVYWYQQSLDQGLQFLIQYYNGEERAKGNILERFSAQQFPDLHSELNLSSLELGDSALYFCASSVGFRDRGSEFTEAFFGQGTRLTVV.

The DNA of the CDR3 is TGTGCCAGCAGCCAACCGGACAGGGGGTTCCAGGGTAATGAAAAACTGTTTTTT. Translated: CASSQPDRGFQGNEKLFF. V usage is TRBV4-2 and J usage is TRBJ1-4, with 10 bases identical to TRBD1. The CDR3 loop spans 18 amino acids. V lost 2 bases and J lost 4; bases outside the gene matches: 10. Germline CDR1 LGHNA, CDR2 YNFKEQ.

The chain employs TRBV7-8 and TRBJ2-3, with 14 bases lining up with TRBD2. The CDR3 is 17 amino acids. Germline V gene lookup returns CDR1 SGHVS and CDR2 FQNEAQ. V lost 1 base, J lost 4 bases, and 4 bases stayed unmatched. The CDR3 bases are TGTGCCAGCAGCTTAGGTCCGGGACTAGCGGGAGCAGATACGCAGTATTTT. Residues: CASSLGPGLAGADTQYF.

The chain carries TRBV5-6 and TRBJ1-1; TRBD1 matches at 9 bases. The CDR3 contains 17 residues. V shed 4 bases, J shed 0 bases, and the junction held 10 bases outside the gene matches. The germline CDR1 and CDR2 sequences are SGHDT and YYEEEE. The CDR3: CASSIRDRVVLNTEAFF. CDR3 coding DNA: TGTGCCAGCAGCATCCGGGACAGGGTCGTGTTGAACACTGAAGCTTTCTTT.

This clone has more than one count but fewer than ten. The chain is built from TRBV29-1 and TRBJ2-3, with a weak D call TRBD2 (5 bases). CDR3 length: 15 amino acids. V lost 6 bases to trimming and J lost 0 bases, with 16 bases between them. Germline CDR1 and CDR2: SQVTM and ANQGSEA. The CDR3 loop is CSVPRGGSSTDTQYF. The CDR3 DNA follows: TGCAGCGTCCCCCGGGGTGGGTCTAGCACAGATACGCAGTATTTT.

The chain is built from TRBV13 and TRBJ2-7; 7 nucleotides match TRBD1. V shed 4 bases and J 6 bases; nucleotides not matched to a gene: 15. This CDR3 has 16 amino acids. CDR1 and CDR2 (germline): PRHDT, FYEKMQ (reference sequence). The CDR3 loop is CASSSRQGAALSEQYF. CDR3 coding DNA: TGTGCCAGCAGCTCTAGACAGGGTGCCGCACTTAGCGAGCAGTACTTC.

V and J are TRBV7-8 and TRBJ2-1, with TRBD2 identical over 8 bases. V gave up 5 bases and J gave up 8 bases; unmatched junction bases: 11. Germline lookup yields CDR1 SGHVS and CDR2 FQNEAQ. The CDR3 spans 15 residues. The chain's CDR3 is CASSLRTSNVDEQFF. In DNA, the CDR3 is TGTGCCAGCAGCCTACGGACTAGCAACGTCGATGAGCAGTTCTTC.

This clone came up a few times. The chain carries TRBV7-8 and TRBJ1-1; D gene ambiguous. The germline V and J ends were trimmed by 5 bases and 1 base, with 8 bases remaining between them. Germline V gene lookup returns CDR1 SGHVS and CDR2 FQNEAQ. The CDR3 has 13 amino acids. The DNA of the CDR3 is TGTGCCAGCAGCCTCACAGAGAACACTGAAGCTTTCTTT. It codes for CASSLTENTEAFF.

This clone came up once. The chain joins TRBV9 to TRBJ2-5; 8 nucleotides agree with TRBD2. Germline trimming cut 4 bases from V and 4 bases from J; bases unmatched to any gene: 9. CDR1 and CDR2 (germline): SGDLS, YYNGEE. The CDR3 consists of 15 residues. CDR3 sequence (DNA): TGTGCCAGCAGCACGGGAGGGACTATAAGAGAGACCCAGTACTTC. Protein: CASSTGGTIRETQYF.

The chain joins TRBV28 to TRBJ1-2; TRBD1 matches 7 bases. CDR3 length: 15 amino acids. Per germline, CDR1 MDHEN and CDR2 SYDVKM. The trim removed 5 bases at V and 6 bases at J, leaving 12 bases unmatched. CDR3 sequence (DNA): TGTGCCAGCAGTACAAAGACAGGGCTAGTAAATGGCTACACCTTC. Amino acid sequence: CASSTKTGLVNGYTF.

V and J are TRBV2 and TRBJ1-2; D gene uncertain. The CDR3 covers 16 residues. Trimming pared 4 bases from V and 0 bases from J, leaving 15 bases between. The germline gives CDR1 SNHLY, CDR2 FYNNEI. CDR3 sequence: CASSVAGMNTNYGYTF. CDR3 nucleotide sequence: TGTGCCAGCAGTGTTGCCGGGATGAACACTAACTATGGCTACACCTTC.

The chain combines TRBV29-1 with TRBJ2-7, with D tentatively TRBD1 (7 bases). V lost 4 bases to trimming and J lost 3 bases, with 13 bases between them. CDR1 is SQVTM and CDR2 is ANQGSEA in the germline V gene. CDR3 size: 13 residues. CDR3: CSVAAGGSYEQYF. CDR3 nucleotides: TGCAGCGTTGCGGCAGGGGGGAGCTACGAGCAGTACTTC.

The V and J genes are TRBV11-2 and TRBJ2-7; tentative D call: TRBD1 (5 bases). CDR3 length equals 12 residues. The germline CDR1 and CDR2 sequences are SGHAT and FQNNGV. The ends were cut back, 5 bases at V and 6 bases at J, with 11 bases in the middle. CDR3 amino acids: CASSVDSTEQYF. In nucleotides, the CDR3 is TGTGCCAGCAGCGTCGACAGTACCGAGCAGTACTTC.

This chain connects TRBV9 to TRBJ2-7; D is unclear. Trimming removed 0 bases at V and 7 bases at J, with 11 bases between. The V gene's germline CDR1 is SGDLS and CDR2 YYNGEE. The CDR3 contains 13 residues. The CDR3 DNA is TGTGCCAGCAGCGTAGGAGGATTGCGGGAGCAGTACTTC. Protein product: CASSVGGLREQYF. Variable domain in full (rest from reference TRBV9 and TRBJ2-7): DSGVTQTPKHLITATGQRVTLRCSPRSGDLSVYWYQQSLDQGLQFLIQYYNGEERAKGNILERFSAQQFPDLHSELNLSSLELGDSALYFCASSVGGLREQYFGPGTRLTVT.